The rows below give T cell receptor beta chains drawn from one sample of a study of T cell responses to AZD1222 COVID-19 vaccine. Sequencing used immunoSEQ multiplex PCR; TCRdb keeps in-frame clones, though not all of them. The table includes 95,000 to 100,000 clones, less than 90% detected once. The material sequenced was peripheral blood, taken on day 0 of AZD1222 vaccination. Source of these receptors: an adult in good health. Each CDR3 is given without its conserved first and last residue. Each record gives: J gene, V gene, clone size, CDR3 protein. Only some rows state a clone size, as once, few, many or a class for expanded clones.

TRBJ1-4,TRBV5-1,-,ASSRTGGEVEKLF
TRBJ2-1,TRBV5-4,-,ASSKSGPRDGQF
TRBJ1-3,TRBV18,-,ASSPPLTGNTIY
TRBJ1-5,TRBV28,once,ASRVTGVPQH
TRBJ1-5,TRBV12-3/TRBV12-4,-,ASMAGNNQPQH
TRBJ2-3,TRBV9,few,ASSVGLPVADTQY
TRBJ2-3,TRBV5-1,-,ASSLEGYLQDTQY
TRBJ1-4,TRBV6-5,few,ASSYRQYNEKLF
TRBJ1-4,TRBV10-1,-,ASIRLRGGLFYQSNEKLF
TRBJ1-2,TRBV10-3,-,AIGETGRGYGYT
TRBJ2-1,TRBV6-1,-,ASSESQGINNEQF
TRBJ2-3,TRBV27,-,ASSLMDSGDTQY
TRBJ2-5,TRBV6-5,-,ASSYSDGETQY
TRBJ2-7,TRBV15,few,ATSRETGLSSYEQY
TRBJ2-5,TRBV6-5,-,ASRVDRGEETQY
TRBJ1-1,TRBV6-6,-,ASSKYGTEAF
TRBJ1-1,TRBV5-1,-,ASSRATAPENTEAF
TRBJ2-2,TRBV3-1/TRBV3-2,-,ASSQAGVDIIRELF
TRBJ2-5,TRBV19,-,ASSPRGEETQY
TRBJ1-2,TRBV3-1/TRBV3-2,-,ASSPSGTSHDGYT
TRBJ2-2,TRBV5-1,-,ASSQATLATGELF
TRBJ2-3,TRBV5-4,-,ASSLVASRPDTQY
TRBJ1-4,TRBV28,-,ASSLRALGTNEKLF
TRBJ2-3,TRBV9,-,ASSVDSGRASTDTQY
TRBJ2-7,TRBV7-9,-,ASSPHFYEQY
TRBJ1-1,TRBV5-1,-,ASSLHHQGARPEAF
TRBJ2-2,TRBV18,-,ASSPNFSNTGELF
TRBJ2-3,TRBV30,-,AWSVQTSGRRTDTQY
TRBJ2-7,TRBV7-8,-,ASSLAGPYEQY
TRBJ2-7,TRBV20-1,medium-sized,SVSEGTEPYEQY
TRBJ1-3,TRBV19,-,ASSIMDGNSGNTIY
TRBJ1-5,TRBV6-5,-,ATRDHNQPQH
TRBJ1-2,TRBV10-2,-,ASSEDPSGVGYT
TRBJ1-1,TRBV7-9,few,ASSAGGLALTF
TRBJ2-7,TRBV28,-,ASSYQGEEYEQY
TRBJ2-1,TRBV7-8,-,ASSWVGVYNEQF
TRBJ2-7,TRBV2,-,ASSEEWTGGQEQY
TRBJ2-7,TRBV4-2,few,ASSQDLGRGLIVYEQY
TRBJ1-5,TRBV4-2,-,ASSLSGTGNQPQH
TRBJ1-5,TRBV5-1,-,ASTPTGLGNQPQH
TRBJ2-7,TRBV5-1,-,ASRWTSGTYEQY
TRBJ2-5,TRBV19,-,ASSGAQETQY
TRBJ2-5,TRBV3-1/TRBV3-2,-,ASSLGTSGKEETQY
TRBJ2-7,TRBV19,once,ASSIFGLAGVGEQY
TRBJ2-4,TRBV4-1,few,ASSQDWGLAKNIQY
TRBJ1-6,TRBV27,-,ASSFWLGVGSPLH
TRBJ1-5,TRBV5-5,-,ASSPGQGGNQPQH
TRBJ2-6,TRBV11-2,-,ASSTRQGANVLT
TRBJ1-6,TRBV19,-,ASTLRDGNSPLH
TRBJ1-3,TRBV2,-,ASSDRVTGNTIY
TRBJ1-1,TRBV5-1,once,ASKRGGQEGTEAF
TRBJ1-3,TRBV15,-,ATSRPPGGEVAGNTIY
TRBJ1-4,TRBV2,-,ASSEGAAANEKLF
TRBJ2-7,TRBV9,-,ASSVAPPLDRREYEQY
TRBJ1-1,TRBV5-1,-,ASSLAGDKNTEAF